The rows below give T cell receptor beta chains drawn from one sample of a study of beta chain features in type 1 diabetes. Here immunoSEQ multiplex PCR was the method, and the copy in TCRdb shows in-frame clones only, minus some. This table holds about 330,000 clones, 11% found once. The sequencing input was naive CD4+ T cells from blood. Receptor source: a woman aged 25-40 years in good health. Each CDR3 is given with its conserved first and last residue. The order of the fields is clone size, D gene, J gene, V gene, CDR3 protein, CDR3 DNA. A D gene is named only where the DNA matches it firmly. Not all rows give a size; the values are once, few, many and, for expanded clones, a class.

clone size: .; D gene: TRBD1; J gene: TRBJ2-7; V gene: TRBV7-2; CDR3 protein: CASKDRAPYEQYF; CDR3 DNA: TGTGCCAGCAAAGACAGGGCGCCCTACGAGCAGTACTTC
clone size: .; D gene: .; J gene: TRBJ2-1; V gene: TRBV6-1; CDR3 protein: CASTRSSYNEQFF; CDR3 DNA: TGTGCCAGCACGCGGAGCTCCTACAATGAGCAGTTCTTC
clone size: .; D gene: .; J gene: TRBJ2-7; V gene: TRBV28; CDR3 protein: CASSSPPQARYEQYF; CDR3 DNA: TGTGCCAGCAGTTCTCCCCCACAGGCCCGATACGAGCAGTACTTC
clone size: few; D gene: .; J gene: TRBJ2-1; V gene: TRBV6-5; CDR3 protein: CASSSTGTVYNEQFF; CDR3 DNA: TGTGCCAGCAGTTCGACCGGGACTGTTTACAATGAGCAGTTCTTC
clone size: few; D gene: TRBD2; J gene: TRBJ2-1; V gene: TRBV7-9; CDR3 protein: CASSKTSGRANEQFF; CDR3 DNA: TGTGCCAGCAGCAAGACTAGCGGGAGGGCAAATGAGCAGTTCTTC
clone size: .; D gene: TRBD2; J gene: TRBJ2-7; V gene: TRBV6-5; CDR3 protein: CASSYSRLAAYEQYF; CDR3 DNA: TGTGCCAGCAGTTACTCCCGACTAGCGGCTTACGAGCAGTACTTC
clone size: few; D gene: TRBD2; J gene: TRBJ2-2; V gene: TRBV30; CDR3 protein: CAVAGTGELFF; CDR3 DNA: TGTGCCGTAGCGGGCACCGGGGAGCTGTTTTTT
clone size: .; D gene: .; J gene: TRBJ2-2; V gene: TRBV18; CDR3 protein: CASSAQHAGNTGELFF; CDR3 DNA: TGTGCCAGCTCGGCCCAACATGCGGGGAACACCGGGGAGCTGTTTTTT
clone size: few; D gene: .; J gene: TRBJ2-4; V gene: TRBV6-5; CDR3 protein: CASSYYRLAKNIQYF; CDR3 DNA: TGTGCCAGCAGTTACTACCGACTAGCCAAAAACATTCAGTACTTC
clone size: .; D gene: TRBD2; J gene: TRBJ2-3; V gene: TRBV7-9; CDR3 protein: CASSFVLAGAEDTQYF; CDR3 DNA: TGTGCCAGCAGCTTTGTACTAGCGGGAGCAGAAGATACGCAGTATTTT
clone size: .; D gene: .; J gene: TRBJ2-1; V gene: TRBV7-9; CDR3 protein: CASSSGIPDYNEQFF; CDR3 DNA: TGTGCCAGCAGCTCCGGGATACCTGATTACAATGAGCAGTTCTTC
clone size: .; D gene: TRBD1; J gene: TRBJ1-2; V gene: TRBV7-8; CDR3 protein: CASSPPGTGYYGYTF; CDR3 DNA: TGTGCCAGCAGCCCCCCAGGGACAGGTTATTATGGCTACACCTTC
clone size: .; D gene: .; J gene: TRBJ2-5; V gene: TRBV2; CDR3 protein: CASSLTGVETQYF; CDR3 DNA: TGTGCCAGCAGTTTGACAGGCGTAGAGACCCAGTACTTC
clone size: .; D gene: TRBD2; J gene: TRBJ2-3; V gene: TRBV4-3; CDR3 protein: CASSSQGPGGGTQYF; CDR3 DNA: TGCGCCAGCAGCAGTCAGGGTCCGGGAGGAGGGACGCAGTATTTT
clone size: .; D gene: .; J gene: TRBJ2-1; V gene: TRBV7-9; CDR3 protein: CASSFVVNEQFF; CDR3 DNA: TGTGCCAGCAGCTTCGTAGTGAATGAGCAGTTCTTC
clone size: .; D gene: .; J gene: TRBJ1-4; V gene: TRBV30; CDR3 protein: CAWSVRGTNEKLFF; CDR3 DNA: TGTGCCTGGAGTGTACGAGGGACTAATGAAAAACTGTTTTTT
clone size: few; D gene: TRBD1; J gene: TRBJ1-5; V gene: TRBV27; CDR3 protein: CASSWGQGGGQHF; CDR3 DNA: TGTGCCAGCAGTTGGGGACAGGGAGGGGGGCAGCATTTT
clone size: few; D gene: .; J gene: TRBJ1-1; V gene: TRBV28; CDR3 protein: CASTQMLGASSEAFF; CDR3 DNA: TGTGCCAGCACCCAAATGCTGGGCGCGAGCTCTGAAGCTTTCTTT
clone size: few; D gene: .; J gene: TRBJ1-2; V gene: TRBV28; CDR3 protein: CASFLGRGGGDLDGYTF; CDR3 DNA: TGTGCCAGCTTCCTAGGGAGGGGGGGCGGTGACCTGGATGGCTACACCTTC
clone size: few; D gene: .; J gene: TRBJ1-5; V gene: TRBV6-5; CDR3 protein: CASSPQRGNQPQHF; CDR3 DNA: TGTGCCAGCAGTCCCCAACGGGGAAATCAGCCCCAGCATTTT
clone size: few; D gene: TRBD2; J gene: TRBJ2-1; V gene: TRBV7-2; CDR3 protein: CASSTRLAGFSYNEQFF; CDR3 DNA: TGTGCCAGCAGCACGCGACTAGCGGGGTTCTCCTACAATGAGCAGTTCTTC
clone size: few; D gene: TRBD1; J gene: TRBJ2-7; V gene: TRBV7-2; CDR3 protein: CASSRIQGVLRGEQYF; CDR3 DNA: TGTGCCAGCAGCAGAATTCAGGGGGTGCTTCGCGGAGAGCAGTACTTC
clone size: .; D gene: TRBD1; J gene: TRBJ1-1; V gene: TRBV10-3; CDR3 protein: CAISDSLGQRTRSEAFF; CDR3 DNA: TGTGCCATCAGTGATTCACTGGGACAGCGGACCCGCTCTGAAGCTTTCTTT
clone size: few; D gene: TRBD1; J gene: TRBJ2-7; V gene: TRBV5-1; CDR3 protein: CASSLEGTGGLQYF; CDR3 DNA: TGCGCCAGCAGCTTGGAAGGGACAGGGGGCTTACAGTACTTC
clone size: .; D gene: TRBD2; J gene: TRBJ2-3; V gene: TRBV9; CDR3 protein: CASSGTGGPLSTDTQYF; CDR3 DNA: TGTGCCAGCAGCGGGACGGGAGGTCCGTTGAGCACAGATACGCAGTATTTT
clone size: .; D gene: TRBD2; J gene: TRBJ2-1; V gene: TRBV7-9; CDR3 protein: CASLREGPYNEQFF; CDR3 DNA: TGTGCCAGCCTGCGGGAGGGCCCCTACAATGAGCAGTTCTTC
clone size: .; D gene: .; J gene: TRBJ1-1; V gene: TRBV7-2; CDR3 protein: CASSGPPELWEAFF; CDR3 DNA: TGTGCCAGCTCTGGCCCTCCCGAATTGTGGGAAGCTTTCTTT
clone size: .; D gene: TRBD2; J gene: TRBJ2-1; V gene: TRBV5-1; CDR3 protein: CASSSTSGRAGEQFF; CDR3 DNA: TGCGCCAGCAGCTCGACTAGCGGGAGGGCCGGGGAGCAGTTCTTC
clone size: few; D gene: TRBD2; J gene: TRBJ2-1; V gene: TRBV6-5; CDR3 protein: CASSSGLAGGVEQFF; CDR3 DNA: TGTGCCAGCAGTTCGGGACTAGCGGGAGGAGTTGAGCAGTTCTTC
clone size: few; D gene: TRBD2; J gene: TRBJ2-7; V gene: TRBV11-2; CDR3 protein: CASSAGTIALEQYF; CDR3 DNA: TGTGCCAGCAGTGCCGGGACTATCGCCCTTGAGCAGTACTTC
clone size: once; D gene: .; J gene: TRBJ2-5; V gene: TRBV18; CDR3 protein: CASSPGRGRTQETQYF; CDR3 DNA: TGTGCCAGCTCACCAGGCAGGGGCCGTACTCAAGAGACCCAGTACTTC
clone size: .; D gene: .; J gene: TRBJ2-1; V gene: TRBV20-1; CDR3 protein: CSGRGYNEQFF; CDR3 DNA: TGCAGTGGCCGGGGTTACAATGAGCAGTTCTTC
clone size: few; D gene: TRBD1; J gene: TRBJ1-4; V gene: TRBV25-1; CDR3 protein: CASTQYRGGNEKLFF; CDR3 DNA: TGTGCCAGCACCCAGTACAGGGGTGGGAACGAAAAACTGTTTTTT
clone size: few; D gene: .; J gene: TRBJ2-7; V gene: TRBV5-6; CDR3 protein: CASSRGTYEQYF; CDR3 DNA: TGTGCCAGCAGCCGCGGGACCTACGAGCAGTACTTC
clone size: .; D gene: TRBD1; J gene: TRBJ2-2; V gene: TRBV30; CDR3 protein: CAWNQGASDTGELFF; CDR3 DNA: TGTGCCTGGAACCAGGGGGCTTCGGATACCGGGGAGCTGTTTTTT
clone size: few; D gene: TRBD2; J gene: TRBJ2-1; V gene: TRBV9; CDR3 protein: CASSGANLAGAYNEQFF; CDR3 DNA: TGTGCCAGCAGCGGCGCCAATCTAGCGGGAGCCTACAATGAGCAGTTCTTC
clone size: .; D gene: .; J gene: TRBJ2-1; V gene: TRBV9; CDR3 protein: CASSPRSSYNEQFF; CDR3 DNA: TGTGCCAGCAGCCCCCGTAGTTCCTACAATGAGCAGTTCTTC
clone size: few; D gene: TRBD1; J gene: TRBJ1-5; V gene: TRBV28; CDR3 protein: CASSKGGSNQPQHF; CDR3 DNA: TGTGCCAGCAGCAAAGGGGGCAGCAATCAGCCCCAGCATTTT
clone size: few; D gene: TRBD1; J gene: TRBJ2-7; V gene: TRBV6-5; CDR3 protein: CASRSGQGAFREQYF; CDR3 DNA: TGTGCCAGCAGATCGGGACAGGGGGCATTCCGCGAGCAGTACTTC
clone size: few; D gene: .; J gene: TRBJ2-5; V gene: TRBV2; CDR3 protein: CASNSDQETQYF; CDR3 DNA: TGTGCCAGCAACAGTGACCAAGAGACCCAGTACTTC
clone size: .; D gene: TRBD2; J gene: TRBJ2-7; V gene: TRBV5-1; CDR3 protein: CASSLVAGAPYEQYF; CDR3 DNA: TGCGCCAGCAGCTTGGTAGCGGGAGCGCCCTACGAGCAGTACTTC
clone size: .; D gene: .; J gene: TRBJ2-6; V gene: TRBV21-1; CDR3 protein: CATADETGLLIRANVLTF; CDR3 DNA: TGTGCCACCGCAGACGAGACAGGGCTTCTGATTCGGGCCAACGTCCTGACTTTC
clone size: few; D gene: TRBD2; J gene: TRBJ2-2; V gene: TRBV5-6; CDR3 protein: CASSRLAATGELFF; CDR3 DNA: TGTGCCAGCAGCAGACTAGCGGCAACCGGGGAGCTGTTTTTT
clone size: .; D gene: .; J gene: TRBJ2-5; V gene: TRBV9; CDR3 protein: CASSVGGDVLETQYF; CDR3 DNA: TGTGCCAGCAGCGTGGGAGGTGATGTGTTGGAGACCCAGTACTTC
clone size: .; D gene: TRBD2; J gene: TRBJ2-1; V gene: TRBV7-2; CDR3 protein: CASSPSGTSGHSNEQFF; CDR3 DNA: TGTGCCAGCAGCCCCTCGGGGACTAGCGGGCACAGCAATGAGCAGTTCTTC
clone size: .; D gene: .; J gene: TRBJ1-1; V gene: TRBV5-4; CDR3 protein: CASSLAPGANTEAFF; CDR3 DNA: TGTGCCAGCAGCTTGGCCCCAGGGGCGAACACTGAAGCTTTCTTT
clone size: .; D gene: TRBD1; J gene: TRBJ2-5; V gene: TRBV28; CDR3 protein: CASSFPTQGAGETQYF; CDR3 DNA: TGTGCCAGCAGTTTCCCCACGCAGGGGGCAGGAGAGACCCAGTACTTC
clone size: .; D gene: .; J gene: TRBJ2-4; V gene: TRBV4-3; CDR3 protein: CASSQDLGGIAKNIQYF; CDR3 DNA: TGCGCCAGCAGCCAAGATTTGGGGGGAATAGCCAAAAACATTCAGTACTTC
clone size: few; D gene: TRBD1; J gene: TRBJ1-2; V gene: TRBV5-1; CDR3 protein: CASSQWTGFQGYTF; CDR3 DNA: TGCGCCAGCAGCCAATGGACAGGGTTTCAAGGCTACACCTTC
clone size: .; D gene: TRBD2; J gene: TRBJ2-1; V gene: TRBV9; CDR3 protein: CASKGGLAGEGEQFF; CDR3 DNA: TGTGCCAGCAAGGGAGGACTAGCGGGAGAGGGTGAGCAGTTCTTC
clone size: few; D gene: TRBD1; J gene: TRBJ1-2; V gene: TRBV28; CDR3 protein: CASSYPRDRAGYTF; CDR3 DNA: TGTGCCAGCAGTTACCCCCGGGACAGGGCCGGCTACACCTTC